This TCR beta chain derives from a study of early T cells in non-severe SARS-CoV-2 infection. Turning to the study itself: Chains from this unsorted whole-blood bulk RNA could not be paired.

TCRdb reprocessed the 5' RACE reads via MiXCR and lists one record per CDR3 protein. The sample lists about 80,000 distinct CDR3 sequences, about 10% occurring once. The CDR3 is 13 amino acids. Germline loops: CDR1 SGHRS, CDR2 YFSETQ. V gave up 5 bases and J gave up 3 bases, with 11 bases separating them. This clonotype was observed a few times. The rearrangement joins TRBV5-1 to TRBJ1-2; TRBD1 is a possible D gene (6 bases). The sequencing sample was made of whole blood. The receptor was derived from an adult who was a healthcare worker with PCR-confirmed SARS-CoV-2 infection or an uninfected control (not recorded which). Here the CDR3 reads CASRGGFDYGYTF. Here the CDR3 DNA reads TGCGCCAGCAGAGGGGGGTTTGACTATGGCTACACCTTC.